This T cell receptor beta chain was identified during a study of cytomegalovirus exposure and HLA in healthy donors. Study outcomes and limitations: For TCR beta chains, V- and J-gene trimming was later linked to a missense DCLRE1C variant.

Primers for the PCR totalled 60 Vbeta and 13 Jbeta. Method: immunoSEQ multiplex PCR; TCRdb's copy keeps in-frame clones and lacks some. Seen here are 100,000 to 150,000 clones, under 20% observed once, and the top ten hold 2.9%. Remarks on this clone: The antigen remains undetermined.

The specimen was PBMCs. The receptor was isolated from a female donor in good health and CMV-seropositive.

CDR3 sequence (DNA): TGTGCCAGCAGTCTGACGGGGCGGGGGGGTGGAGAGCAGTACTTC. Translation: CASSLTGRGGGEQYF. The rearrangement links TRBV2 to TRBJ2-7; 9 bases agree with TRBD2. Germline V gene sequence: CDR1 SNHLY, CDR2 FYNNEI. The CDR3 totals 15 residues. The V segment lost 5 bases and the J segment 7 bases; nucleotides outside the gene matches: 12.